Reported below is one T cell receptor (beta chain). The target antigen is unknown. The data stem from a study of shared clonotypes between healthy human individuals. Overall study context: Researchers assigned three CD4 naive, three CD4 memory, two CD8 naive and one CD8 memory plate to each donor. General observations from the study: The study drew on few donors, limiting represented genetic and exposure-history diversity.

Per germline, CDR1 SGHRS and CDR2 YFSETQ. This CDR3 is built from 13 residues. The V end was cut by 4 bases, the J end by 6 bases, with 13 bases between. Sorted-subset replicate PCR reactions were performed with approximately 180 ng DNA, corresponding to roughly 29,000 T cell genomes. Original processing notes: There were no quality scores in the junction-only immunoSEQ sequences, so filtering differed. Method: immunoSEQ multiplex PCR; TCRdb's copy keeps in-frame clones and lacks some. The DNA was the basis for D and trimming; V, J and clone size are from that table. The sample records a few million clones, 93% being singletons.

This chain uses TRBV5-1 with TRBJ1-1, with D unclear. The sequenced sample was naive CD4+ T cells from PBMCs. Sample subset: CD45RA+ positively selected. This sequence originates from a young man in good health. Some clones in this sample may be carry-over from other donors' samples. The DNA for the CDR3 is TGCGCCAGCAGCCCGGACGGGGTGTCTGAAGCTTTCTTT. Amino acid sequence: CASSPDGVSEAFF.